These 14 T cell receptor beta chains were all obtained from the same sample, sequenced in a study of CD8 T cells in Susac syndrome. RNA was extracted with the RNeasy kit, and a quantity of roughly 0.5 to 1 ug was reverse transcribed using random hexamers. Via MiXCR, TCRdb re-called the immunoSEQ multiplex PCR reads, giving one row per CDR3 protein. The data contain some 150,000 distinct CDR3 sequences, 85% to 95% of them singletons. The source material was CD4+ T cells from PBMCs. The receptors come from a human donor with Susac syndrome.

The chain uses TRBV3-1 and TRBJ1-5; tentative D call: TRBD1 (5 bases). Germline V gene sequence: CDR1 LGHDT, CDR2 YNNKEL (reference sequence). V lost 0 bases to trimming and J lost 4 bases, with 10 bases between them. This CDR3 has 15 residues. CDR3 coding DNA: TGTGCCAGCAGCCAAGATAACAGGACTAATCAGCCCCAGCATTTT. This translates into CASSQDNRTNQPQHF.

The count of this clonotype is one. V usage is TRBV13 and J usage is TRBJ1-2, with TRBD1 as a possible D gene (6 bases). The CDR3 runs to 17 residues. Per germline, CDR1 PRHDT and CDR2 FYEKMQ (reference sequence). V was clipped by 5 bases and J by 2 bases, with 21 bases between them. CDR3 sequence reads: CASSLRGSQGRNYGYTF. DNA for the CDR3: TGTGCCAGCAGCCTACGAGGTAGTCAGGGGAGGAACTATGGCTACACCTTC.

The gene calls are TRBV12-3 or TRBV12-4 and TRBJ2-7, with D maybe TRBD2 (6 bases). V was shortened by 3 bases and J by 5 bases, with 14 bases between the two germline ends. The CDR3 loop spans 14 amino acids. Here the CDR3 DNA reads TGTGCCAGCAGTTTCTTCGGAGGGAGCCACGAGCAGTACTTC. Translated: CASSFFGGSHEQYF.

V and J are TRBV5-1 and TRBJ2-5, with 7 bases lining up with TRBD1. Germline CDR1 SGHRS, CDR2 YFSETQ. This CDR3 has 15 amino acids. The J segment lost 1 base and the V segment lost 4 bases, leaving 7 bases of the junction unmatched. CDR3 region: CASSVRQGSQETQYF. The CDR3 DNA reads as TGCGCCAGCAGCGTGCGACAGGGTAGCCAAGAGACCCAGTACTTC. Together with reference TRBV5-1 and TRBJ2-5, the CDR3 gives the full variable domain: KAGVTQTPRYLIKTRGQQVTLSCSPISGHRSVSWYQQTPGQGLQFLFEYFSETQRNKGNFPGRFSGRQFSNSRSEMNVSTLELGDSALYLCASSVRQGSQETQYFGPGTRLLVL.

V is TRBV5-1 and J is TRBJ2-7; 10 bases are shared with TRBD1. V lost 0 bases and J lost 6; bases outside the gene matches: 3. The CDR3 is 14 amino acids. Germline-derived CDR1 and CDR2 are SGHRS and YFSETQ. The CDR3 loop is CASSLAGTGVEQYF. The CDR3 nucleotides read TGCGCCAGCAGCTTGGCCGGGACAGGGGTCGAGCAGTACTTC.

The V and J genes are TRBV28 and TRBJ2-3; no clear D. The V end was cut by 6 bases, the J end by 0 bases, with 7 bases between. Per germline, CDR1 MDHEN and CDR2 SYDVKM. CDR3 length: 13 residues. The CDR3 here is CASRPGSTDTQYF. CDR3 sequence (DNA): TGTGCCAGCAGACCAGGAAGCACAGATACGCAGTATTTT. Full variable domain (outside the CDR3, taken from reference TRBV28 and TRBJ2-3): DVKVTQSSRYLVKRTGEKVFLECVQDMDHENMFWYRQDPGLGLRLIYFSYDVKMKEKGDIPEGYSVSREKKERFSLILESASTNQTSMYLCASRPGSTDTQYFGPGTRLTVL.

J is TRBJ1-6 and V is TRBV5-1; no clear D gene. CDR3 size: 13 residues. V shed 3 bases and J shed 8 bases, with 9 bases lying between them. Germline V gives CDR1 SGHRS, CDR2 YFSETQ. The CDR3 DNA reads as TGCGCCAGCAGCTCGAAGATGGATTCACCCCTCCACTTT. Amino acids: CASSSKMDSPLHF.

V usage is TRBV15 and J usage is TRBJ2-3, with 7 bases fitting TRBD2. This CDR3 contains 15 residues. Germline-derived CDR1 and CDR2 are LNHNV and YYDKDF (reference sequence). With V trimmed by 3 bases and J by 6 bases, 9 bases remained unmatched. This chain's CDR3 is CATSRSAGEGDTQYF. CDR3 DNA sequence: TGTGCCACCAGCAGGTCTGCGGGAGAAGGTGATACGCAGTATTTT.

V usage is TRBV11-2 and J usage is TRBJ1-3; no clear D. Germline CDR1 reads SGHAT; CDR2 reads FQNNGV. Trimming removed 2 bases from V and 0 bases from J, with 2 bases in between. The CDR3 totals 13 residues. CDR3: CASSLFSGNTIYF. As DNA, the CDR3 is TGTGCCAGCAGCTTATTCTCTGGAAACACCATATATTTT.

J is TRBJ1-1 and V is TRBV11-2; 9 bases match TRBD1. Trimming took 3 bases from V and 8 from J; bases not matched to a gene: 7. The germline V gene has CDR1 SGHAT and CDR2 FQNNGV. The CDR3 is 14 residues long. The CDR3 DNA is TGTGCCAGCAGCTTGCGGGACAGGGTTGCGGAAGCTTTCTTT. Amino acids: CASSLRDRVAEAFF.

This chain links TRBV20-1 with TRBJ2-7; D tentatively fits TRBD1 or TRBD2 (6 bases each). The CDR3 spans 15 residues. The V end was cut by 0 bases, the J end by 6 bases, with 18 bases between. CDR1 is DFQATT, CDR2 SNEGSKA, per germline (reference sequence). The CDR3 spells CSARDPGISGAEQYF. In DNA form, the CDR3 reads TGCAGTGCTAGAGACCCCGGTATATCGGGGGCCGAGCAGTACTTC.

V gene TRBV7-9 combines with J gene TRBJ1-1; TRBD1 aligns across 7 bases. The germline gives CDR1 SEHNR, CDR2 FQNEAQ (reference sequence). Trimming at V came to 3 bases and at J to 6 bases, leaving 7 bases not matched to a gene. This CDR3 region has 14 residues. The CDR3, as DNA: TGTGCCAGCAGCTTCGGACAGGTTGGCGCTGAAGCTTTCTTT. As protein: CASSFGQVGAEAFF.

V gene TRBV29-1 combines with J gene TRBJ1-1; D unclear. Germline values: CDR1 SQVTM, CDR2 ANQGSEA. The CDR3 has 11 residues. V lost 7 bases to trimming and J lost 5 bases, with 11 bases between them. CDR3 amino acids: CSALLDTEAFF. Written as DNA, the CDR3 is TGCAGCGCCCTCCTTGATACTGAAGCTTTCTTT.

This chain uses TRBV9 with TRBJ1-1; TRBD1 might be the D (5 bases). This CDR3 comprises 14 residues. The V end was cut by 1 base, the J end by 1 base, with 8 bases between. CDR1 and CDR2 (germline): SGDLS, YYNGEE. The CDR3 region is CASSVRGGNTEAFF. The DNA for the CDR3 is TGTGCCAGCAGCGTAAGGGGAGGGAACACTGAAGCTTTCTTT.